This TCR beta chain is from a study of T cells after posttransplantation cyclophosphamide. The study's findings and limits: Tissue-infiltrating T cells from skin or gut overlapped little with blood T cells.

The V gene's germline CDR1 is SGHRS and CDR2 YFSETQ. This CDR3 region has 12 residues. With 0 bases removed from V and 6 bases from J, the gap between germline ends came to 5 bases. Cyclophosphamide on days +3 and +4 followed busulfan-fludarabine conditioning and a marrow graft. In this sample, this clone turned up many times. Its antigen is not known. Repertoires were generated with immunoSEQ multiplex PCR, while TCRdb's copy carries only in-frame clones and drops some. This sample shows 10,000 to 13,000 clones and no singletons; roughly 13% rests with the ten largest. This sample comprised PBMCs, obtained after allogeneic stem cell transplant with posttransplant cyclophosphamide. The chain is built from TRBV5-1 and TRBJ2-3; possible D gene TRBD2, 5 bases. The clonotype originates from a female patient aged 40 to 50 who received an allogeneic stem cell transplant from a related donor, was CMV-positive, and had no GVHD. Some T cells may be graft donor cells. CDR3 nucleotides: TGCGCCAGCAGCTTGGCGGGGGATACGCAGTATTTT. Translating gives CASSLAGDTQYF.